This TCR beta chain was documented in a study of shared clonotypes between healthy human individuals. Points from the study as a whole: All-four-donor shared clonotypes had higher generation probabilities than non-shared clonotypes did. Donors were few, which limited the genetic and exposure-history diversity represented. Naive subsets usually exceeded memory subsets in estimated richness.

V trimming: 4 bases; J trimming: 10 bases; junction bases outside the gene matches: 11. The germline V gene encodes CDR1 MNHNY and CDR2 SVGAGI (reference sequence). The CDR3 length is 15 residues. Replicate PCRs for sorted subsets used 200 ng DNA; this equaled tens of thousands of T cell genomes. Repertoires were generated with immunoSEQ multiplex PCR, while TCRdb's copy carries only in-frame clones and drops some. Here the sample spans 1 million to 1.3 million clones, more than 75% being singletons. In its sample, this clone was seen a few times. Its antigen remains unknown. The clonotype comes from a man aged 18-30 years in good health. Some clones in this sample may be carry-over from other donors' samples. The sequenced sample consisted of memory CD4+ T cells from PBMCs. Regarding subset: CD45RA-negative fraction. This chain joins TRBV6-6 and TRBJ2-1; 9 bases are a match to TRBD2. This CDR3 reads CASSCDGTSPPEQFF. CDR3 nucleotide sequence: TGTGCCAGCAGTTGCGACGGGACTAGCCCCCCGGAGCAGTTCTTC.